The subject of this entry is one T cell receptor beta chain. Its antigen is still unknown. Healthy individuals who donated bone marrow served as the donors. V lost 4 bases and J lost 2; bases outside the gene matches: 4. Germline-derived CDR1 and CDR2 are SGHRS and YFSETQ. CDR3 length equals 14 residues. With 60 Vbeta and 13 Jbeta primers, the PCR was carried out. The protocol was immunoSEQ multiplex PCR, while the TCRdb copy is restricted to in-frame clones and leaves out a portion. The sample holds about 130,000 clones, roughly 74% seen once. The data were obtained in a study of cytomegalovirus exposure and HLA in healthy donors. Study-level points and caveats: After further analysis at a later stage, some 15,000 TCR beta sequences were associated with HLA alleles at 0.05 false discovery rate.

Source material: PBMCs. The J gene is TRBJ2-5, the V gene TRBV5-1; 8 positions agree with TRBD2. The TCR originated in a man aged 40-50 years in good health and CMV-seronegative. The CDR3: CASSGTSRQETQYF. The CDR3 DNA follows: TGCGCCAGCAGCGGGACTAGTCGTCAAGAGACCCAGTACTTC.